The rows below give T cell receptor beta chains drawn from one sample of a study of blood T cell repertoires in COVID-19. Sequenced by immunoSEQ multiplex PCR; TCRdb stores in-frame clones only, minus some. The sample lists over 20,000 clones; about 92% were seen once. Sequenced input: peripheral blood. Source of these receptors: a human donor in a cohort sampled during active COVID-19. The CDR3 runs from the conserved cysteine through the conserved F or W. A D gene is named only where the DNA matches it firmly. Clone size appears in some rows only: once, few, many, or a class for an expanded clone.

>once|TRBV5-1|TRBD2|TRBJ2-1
CASSLGLAQYNEQFF
TGCGCCAGCAGCTTGGGACTAGCCCAATACAATGAGCAGTTCTTC
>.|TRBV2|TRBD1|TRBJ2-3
CASSQGAHADTQYF
TGTGCCAGCAGTCAGGGGGCACACGCAGATACGCAGTATTTT
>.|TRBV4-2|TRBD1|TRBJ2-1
CASSQRTGTINNEQFF
TGTGCCAGCAGCCAGAGGACAGGGACAATTAACAATGAGCAGTTCTTC
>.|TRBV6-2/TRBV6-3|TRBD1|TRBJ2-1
CASSYSSGQGRAYNEQFF
TGTGCCAGCAGTTACTCCTCCGGACAGGGGAGAGCCTACAATGAGCAGTTCTTC
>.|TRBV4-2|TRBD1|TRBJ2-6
CASSQDPVQGAYGANVLTF
TGTGCCAGCAGCCAAGACCCCGTACAGGGGGCGTATGGGGCCAACGTCCTGACTTTC
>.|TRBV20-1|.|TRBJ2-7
CSASLLTEAPAGYEQYF
TGCAGTGCTAGTCTATTAACAGAAGCCCCGGCGGGGTACGAGCAGTACTTC
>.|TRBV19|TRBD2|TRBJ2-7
CASSPMTSGTDEQYF
TGTGCCAGTAGTCCGATGACTAGCGGGACCGACGAGCAGTACTTC
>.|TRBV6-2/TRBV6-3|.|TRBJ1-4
CASSPRVGAGDEKLFF
TGTGCCAGCAGCCCCCGTGTCGGCGCAGGGGACGAAAAACTGTTTTTT
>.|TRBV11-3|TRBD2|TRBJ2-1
CASSLTNVASGYNEQFF
TGTGCCAGCAGCCTCACCAATGTGGCTAGCGGCTACAATGAGCAGTTCTTC
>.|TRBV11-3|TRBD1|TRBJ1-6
CASSFGQGGGSPLHF
TGTGCCAGCAGCTTCGGACAGGGGGGAGGTTCACCCCTCCACTTT
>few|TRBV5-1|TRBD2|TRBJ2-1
CASSLASGRSDEQFF
TGCGCCAGCAGCTTGGCTAGCGGGAGGAGCGATGAGCAGTTCTTC
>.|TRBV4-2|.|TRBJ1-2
CASSQGGTGGGYTF
TGTGCCAGCAGCCAAGGAGGGACTGGTGGCGGCTACACCTTC
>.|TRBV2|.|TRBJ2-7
CASSEAALAVEQYF
TGTGCCAGCAGTGAAGCGGCGCTAGCTGTTGAGCAGTACTTC
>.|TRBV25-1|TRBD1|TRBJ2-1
CASSASGQGWAQFF
TGTGCCAGCAGTGCCTCGGGACAGGGTTGGGCGCAGTTCTTC
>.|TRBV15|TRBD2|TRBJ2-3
CATTAAGADTQYF
TGTGCCACGACCGCCGCGGGGGCAGATACGCAGTATTTT
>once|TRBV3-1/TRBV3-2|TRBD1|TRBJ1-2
CASSLGRGHGYTF
TGTGCCAGCAGCCTAGGCAGGGGGCACGGCTACACCTTC
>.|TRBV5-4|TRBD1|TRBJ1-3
CASSVGQGALSGNTIYF
TGTGCCAGCAGCGTAGGACAGGGGGCCTTATCTGGAAACACCATATATTTT
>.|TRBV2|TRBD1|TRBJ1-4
CASSDTGATNEKLFF
TGTGCCAGCAGTGATACAGGGGCGACTAATGAAAAACTGTTTTTT
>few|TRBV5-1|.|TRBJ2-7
CASSLEQGPYEQYF
TGCGCCAGCAGCTTGGAACAGGGTCCCTACGAGCAGTACTTC
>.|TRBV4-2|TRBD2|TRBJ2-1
CASARGGINEQFF
TGTGCCAGCGCTAGGGGAGGGATCAATGAGCAGTTCTTC
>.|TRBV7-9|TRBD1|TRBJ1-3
CASSSPGTAGNTIYF
TGTGCCAGCAGCTCGCCCGGGACAGCCGGAAACACCATATATTTT
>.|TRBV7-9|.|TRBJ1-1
CASSLGQPTDPAFF
TGTGCCAGCAGCTTAGGACAGCCGACCGACCCGGCTTTCTTT
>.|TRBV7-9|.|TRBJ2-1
CASSLSSGEVGPNNEQFF
TGTGCCAGCAGCTTAAGTTCCGGGGAGGTTGGGCCAAACAATGAGCAGTTCTTC
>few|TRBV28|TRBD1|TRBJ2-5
CASSSRGQAQETQYF
TGTGCCAGCAGTTCGAGGGGACAGGCCCAAGAGACCCAGTACTTC
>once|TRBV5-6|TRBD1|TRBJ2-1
CASSLAGTGNEQFF
TGTGCCAGCAGCTTGGCCGGGACAGGGAATGAGCAGTTCTTC
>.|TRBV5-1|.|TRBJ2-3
CASSPLSGYPSTDTQYF
TGCGCCAGCAGCCCTTTAAGCGGGTATCCTAGCACAGATACGCAGTATTTT
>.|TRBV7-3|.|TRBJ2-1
CASSESGFLTAQFF
TGTGCCAGCAGCGAAAGCGGTTTTCTCACAGCGCAGTTCTTC
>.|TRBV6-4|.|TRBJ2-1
CASSDSITPAYNEQFF
TGTGCCAGCAGTGACTCGATAACTCCCGCGTACAATGAGCAGTTCTTC
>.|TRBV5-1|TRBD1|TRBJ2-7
CASSSGQGPYEQYF
TGCGCCAGCAGCTCTGGACAGGGACCCTACGAGCAGTACTTC
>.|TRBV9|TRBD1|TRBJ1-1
CASSEGGSEAFF
TGTGCCAGCAGCGAAGGGGGCTCCGAAGCTTTCTTT
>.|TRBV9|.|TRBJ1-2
CASSPPEGAVYGYTF
TGTGCCAGCAGCCCACCCGAAGGGGCGGTCTATGGCTACACCTTC
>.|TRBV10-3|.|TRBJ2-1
CAITTGDEQFF
TGTGCCATCACCACGGGAGATGAGCAGTTCTTC
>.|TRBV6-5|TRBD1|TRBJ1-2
CASSPYRGRDYGYTF
TGTGCCAGCAGCCCCTACAGGGGAAGAGACTATGGCTACACCTTC
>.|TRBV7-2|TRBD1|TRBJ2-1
CASSLGGQGRNEQFF
TGTGCCAGCAGCTTAGGGGGACAGGGGCGGAATGAGCAGTTCTTC
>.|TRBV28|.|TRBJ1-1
CASSFAGAATEAFF
TGTGCCAGCAGTTTCGCAGGGGCGGCCACTGAAGCTTTCTTT
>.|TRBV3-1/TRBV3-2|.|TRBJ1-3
CASSPVWGGASGNTIYF
TGTGCCAGCAGCCCCGTTTGGGGGGGCGCTTCTGGAAACACCATATATTTT
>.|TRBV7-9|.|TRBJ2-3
CASSRGSTDTQYF
TGTGCCAGCAGCCGCGGTAGCACAGATACGCAGTATTTT
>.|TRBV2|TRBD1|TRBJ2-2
CASKTGLNTGELFF
TGTGCCAGCAAGACAGGGTTGAACACCGGGGAGCTGTTTTTT
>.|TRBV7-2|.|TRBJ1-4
CASREGVDEKLFF
TGTGCCAGCAGGGAGGGAGTGGATGAAAAACTGTTTTTT
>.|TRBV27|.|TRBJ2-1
CASSSDLTRSYNEQFF
TGTGCCAGCAGTTCAGACCTGACGAGGTCCTACAATGAGCAGTTCTTC
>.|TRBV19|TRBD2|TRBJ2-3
CASSMGLAGIGTQYF
TGTGCCAGTAGTATGGGTCTAGCGGGGATCGGTACGCAGTATTTT
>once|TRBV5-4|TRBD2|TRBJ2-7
CASSLVAGGPGEQYF
TGTGCCAGCAGCTTGGTGGCGGGAGGGCCGGGTGAGCAGTACTTC
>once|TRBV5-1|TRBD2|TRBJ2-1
CASSLDSGRADEQFF
TGCGCCAGCAGCCTCGATAGCGGGAGGGCCGATGAGCAGTTCTTC
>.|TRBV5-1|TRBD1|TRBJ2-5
CASSLVGQGAKTQYF
TGCGCCAGCAGCTTGGTTGGACAGGGGGCGAAGACCCAGTACTTC
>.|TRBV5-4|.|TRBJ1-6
CASGYDSSPLHF
TGTGCCAGCGGGTATGACAGTTCACCCCTCCACTTT
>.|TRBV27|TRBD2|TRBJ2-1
CASSLAGAYNEQFF
TGTGCCAGCAGTTTAGCGGGAGCCTACAATGAGCAATTCTTC
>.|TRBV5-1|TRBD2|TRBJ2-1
CASSLGLADIYNEQFF
TGCGCCAGCAGCCTGGGACTAGCGGACATCTACAATGAGCAGTTCTTC
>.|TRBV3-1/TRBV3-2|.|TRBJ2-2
CASSQQAGELFF
TGTGCCAGCAGCCAACAGGCCGGGGAGCTGTTTTTT
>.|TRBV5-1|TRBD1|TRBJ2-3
CASSPAGQGTDTQYF
TGCGCCAGCAGCCCCGCTGGACAGGGCACAGATACGCAGTATTTT
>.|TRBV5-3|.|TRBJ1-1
CARSLNRARVRNTEAFF
TGTGCCAGAAGCTTAAACAGGGCGAGGGTAAGGAACACTGAAGCTTTCTTT
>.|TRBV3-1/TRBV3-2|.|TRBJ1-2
CASSQEWRFDGYTF
TGTGCCAGCAGCCAAGAGTGGAGGTTCGATGGCTACACCTTC
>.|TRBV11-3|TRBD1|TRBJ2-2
CASTDRGGFWGELFF
TGTGCCAGCACCGACAGGGGCGGGTTTTGGGGGGAGCTGTTTTTT
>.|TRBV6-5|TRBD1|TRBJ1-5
CASRAGGYNQPQHF
TGTGCCAGCAGGGCAGGGGGCTACAATCAGCCCCAGCATTTT
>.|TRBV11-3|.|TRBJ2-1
CASSLSDSSYNEQFF
TGTGCCAGCAGCTTATCCGACAGCTCCTACAATGAGCAGTTCTTC
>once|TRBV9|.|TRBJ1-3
CASREGGEGVITGNTIYF
TGTGCCAGCAGGGAAGGGGGAGAAGGGGTCATCACTGGAAACACCATATATTTT
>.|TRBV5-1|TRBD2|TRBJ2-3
CASSPSTSGGGDTQYF
TGCGCCAGCAGCCCCTCGACTAGCGGGGGGGGAGATACGCAGTATTTT
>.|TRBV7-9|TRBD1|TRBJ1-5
CASSLTGGVYSNQPQHF
TGTGCCAGCAGCTTGACAGGGGGGGTTTATAGCAATCAGCCCCAGCATTTT